The 22 T cell receptor beta chains given below trace back to one sample, sequenced in a study of cytomegalovirus exposure and HLA in healthy donors. Use of 60 Vbeta and 13 Jbeta primers characterized the PCR. This table comes from immunoSEQ multiplex PCR, and its TCRdb copy is limited to in-frame clones, with some not included. Of some 60,000 clones listed, about 80% were seen once; the top ten hold around 4.2%. Sequenced: PBMCs. All receptors come from a woman aged 40 to 49 in good health and CMV-seronegative.

The J gene is TRBJ2-1, the V gene TRBV7-7; a possible D gene is TRBD2 (6 bases). Germline V CDR1 and CDR2: SSHAT, FNYEAQ (reference sequence). This CDR3 has 16 amino acids. The V gene lost 5 bases and the J gene lost 2 bases, with 16 bases spanning the gap. Here the CDR3 DNA reads TGTGCCAGCAGCCTTGGGCGGACTACCACCTACAATGAGCAGTTCTTC. Translating it yields CASSLGRTTTYNEQFF.

The chain combines TRBV27 with TRBJ2-1; D uncertain. Germline values: CDR1 MNHEY, CDR2 SMNVEV (reference sequence). Deletions cut 6 bases from V and 0 bases from J, with 12 bases between. The CDR3 runs to 15 residues. CDR3: CASRRLESSYNEQFF. The CDR3 DNA follows: TGTGCCAGCAGAAGACTGGAGAGCTCCTACAATGAGCAGTTCTTC.

The CDR3 nucleotides are TGTGCCAGCAGCTTACTAGCGGGAGGGCCCCACGAGCAGTACTTC. Translating gives CASSLLAGGPHEQYF. The chain uses TRBV28 and TRBJ2-7; TRBD2 matches 13 bases. Unmatched junction bases numbered 7, after V lost 6 bases and J lost 5 bases. This CDR3 spans 15 amino acids. Germline loops: CDR1 MDHEN, CDR2 SYDVKM.

CDR3 DNA: TGCGCCAGCAGCCCCTGGCAGGGTTATGGCTACACCTTC. As protein: CASSPWQGYGYTF. The V call is TRBV4-1, the J call TRBJ1-2; a possible D gene is TRBD1 (5 bases). V lost 4 bases and J lost 5, with 11 bases in between. CDR3 length: 13 residues. CDR1 and CDR2 from the germline V gene are MGHRA and YSYEKL.

This clone was recorded only once. The chain links TRBV5-1 to TRBJ2-7; D may be TRBD1 (6 bases). Germline assignment: CDR1 SGHRS and CDR2 YFSETQ. Trimming took 4 bases from V and 2 from J, leaving 16 bases between them. There are 15 residues in the CDR3. CDR3 loop: CASSRDTGRTYEQYF. CDR3 bases: TGCGCCAGCAGCCGGGACACGGGACGAACCTACGAGCAGTACTTC.

V is TRBV5-1 and J is TRBJ1-2; D gene ambiguous. CDR3 length: 13 amino acids. CDR1 is SGHRS and CDR2 is YFSETQ in the germline V gene. V shed 2 bases and J shed 2 bases, with 7 bases lying between them. The CDR3 bases are TGCGCCAGCAGCTTAAGTCAGAACTATGGCTACACCTTC. Amino acid sequence: CASSLSQNYGYTF.

This chain connects TRBV5-1 to TRBJ2-1; 7 bases map to TRBD2. J gave up 7 bases and V 0 bases, and 16 bases lay outside the gene matches. CDR1 and CDR2 from the germline V gene are SGHRS and YFSETQ. The length of the CDR3 is 18 residues. CDR3 loop: CASSLGYVGGPMGNEQFF. Here the CDR3 DNA reads TGCGCCAGCAGCTTGGGGTATGTGGGAGGGCCCATGGGTAATGAGCAGTTCTTC.

The V call is TRBV15, the J call TRBJ2-1; 12 bases map to TRBD2. The trim removed 0 bases at V and 10 bases at J, leaving 7 bases unmatched. CDR3 size: 16 residues. Germline-derived CDR1 and CDR2 are LNHNV and YYDKDF (reference sequence). The CDR3: CATSREGLAGLWEQFF. In nucleotides, the CDR3 is TGTGCCACCAGCAGAGAAGGACTAGCGGGGCTTTGGGAGCAGTTCTTC.

The chain is built from TRBV11-2 and TRBJ2-1; 7 bases map to TRBD2. With 1 base clipped from V and 0 bases from J, the junction kept 9 bases outside the gene matches. The CDR3 has 18 amino acids. Per the germline V gene, CDR1 is SGHAT and CDR2 is FQNNGV. CDR3 sequence reads: CASSLGGSGLYSYNEQFF. Here the CDR3 DNA reads TGTGCCAGCAGCTTAGGGGGTAGCGGGTTGTACTCCTACAATGAGCAGTTCTTC.

The gene calls are TRBV7-3 and TRBJ2-3; 8 bases match TRBD2. The CDR3 is made up of 16 amino acids. CDR1 and CDR2 (germline): SGHTA, FQGTGA. The V gene end was trimmed by 2 bases and the J gene end by 5 bases; junction bases not matched to a gene: 9. CDR3 region: CASSLQPGLGGDTQYF. Written as DNA, the CDR3 is TGTGCCAGCAGCTTACAACCGGGACTAGGTGGAGATACGCAGTATTTT.

This clone was counted only a few times. The chain has TRBV11-2 and TRBJ1-1; a possible D gene is TRBD1 (5 bases). This CDR3 is built from 14 residues. The V end was cut by 5 bases, the J end by 5 bases, with 15 bases between. CDR1 is SGHAT, CDR2 FQNNGV, per germline. CDR3 DNA sequence: TGTGCCAGCAGCCAAGCACAGGTTGGGACTGAAGCTTTCTTT. Translated: CASSQAQVGTEAFF. The whole variable domain, remainder taken from reference TRBV11-2 and TRBJ1-1, is EAGVAQSPRYKIIEKRQSVAFWCNPISGHATLYWYQQILGQGPKLLIQFQNNGVVDDSQLPKDRFSAERLKGVDSTLKIQPAKLEDSAVYLCASSQAQVGTEAFFGQGTRLTVV.

The gene calls are TRBV6-1 and TRBJ2-5, with D perhaps TRBD1 (6 bases). The V gene's germline CDR1 is MNHNS and CDR2 SASEGT. This CDR3 is 14 amino acids long. Trimming removed 7 bases at V and 2 bases at J, with 14 bases between. The DNA for the CDR3 is TGTGCCAGCATCCGTGGACAGCCACAAGAGACCCAGTACTTC. Translating gives CASIRGQPQETQYF.

The V and J genes are TRBV4-1 and TRBJ2-3; 9 bases are a match to TRBD2. V trimming: 1 base; J trimming: 3 bases; junction bases outside the gene matches: 8. The CDR3 is 17 residues long. CDR1 is MGHRA, CDR2 YSYEKL, per germline. CDR3 protein: CASSQGVSGSLTDTQYF. DNA of the CDR3: TGCGCCAGCAGCCAAGGTGTTAGCGGGAGCCTAACAGATACGCAGTATTTT.

This clone occurred once. V and J are TRBV2 and TRBJ1-5, with 8 positions matching TRBD1. From germline, CDR1 is SNHLY and CDR2 FYNNEI. With V trimmed by 5 bases and J by 4 bases, 4 bases remained unmatched. CDR3 length: 14 residues. The CDR3 loop is CASSITGGNQPQHF. CDR3 nucleotide sequence: TGTGCCAGCAGTATAACAGGGGGAAATCAGCCCCAGCATTTT.

This chain links TRBV7-8 with TRBJ2-7; 8 nucleotides line up with TRBD2. The CDR3 is 16 residues long. The V gene's germline CDR1 is SGHVS and CDR2 FQNEAQ. V lost 5 bases, J lost 4 bases, and 13 bases stayed unmatched. The CDR3 DNA follows: TGTGCCAGCAGCCAAACGATCGGGGGGGCGGAGTACGAGCAGTACTTC. Translated, it gives CASSQTIGGAEYEQYF.

The chain recombines TRBV28 with TRBJ2-7; D may be TRBD1 (6 bases). Deletions cut 2 bases from V and 5 bases from J, with 13 bases between. CDR1 is MDHEN and CDR2 is SYDVKM in the germline V gene. The CDR3 runs 14 residues. CDR3 in DNA: TGTGCCAGCAGTTTACGCAGGGGAAATAACGAGCAGTACTTC. Translated: CASSLRRGNNEQYF.

V is TRBV2 and J is TRBJ2-5; 10 bases map to TRBD2. Unmatched junction bases numbered 13, after V lost 4 bases and J lost 2 bases. Germline V gene sequence: CDR1 SNHLY, CDR2 FYNNEI. The CDR3 sequence is 18 residues long. The CDR3 reads CASSGSPSGRGDQETQYF. The DNA for the CDR3 is TGTGCCAGCAGTGGGTCGCCTAGCGGGAGAGGGGATCAAGAGACCCAGTACTTC.

The chain employs TRBV5-6 and TRBJ2-7; 10 bases fit TRBD2. Trimming removed 3 bases from V and 4 bases from J; junction bases left unmatched: 4. CDR1 and CDR2 from the germline V gene are SGHDT and YYEEEE. CDR3 length: 14 residues. In DNA, the CDR3 is TGTGCCAGCAGCTCCTTAGCGGGAGGATACGAGCAGTACTTC. Encoded protein: CASSSLAGGYEQYF.

This sequence joins TRBV5-1 and TRBJ2-4; 13 nucleotides agree with TRBD2. Germline V gives CDR1 SGHRS, CDR2 YFSETQ. The CDR3 has 19 residues. V trimming: 4 bases; J trimming: 3 bases; junction bases outside the gene matches: 13. The CDR3 spells CASSVGLAGTGGDKNIQYF. The DNA of the CDR3 is TGCGCCAGCAGCGTGGGACTAGCGGGAACGGGGGGGGACAAAAACATTCAGTACTTC. Looking up the rest from reference TRBV5-1 and TRBJ2-4 gives the full variable domain: KAGVTQTPRYLIKTRGQQVTLSCSPISGHRSVSWYQQTPGQGLQFLFEYFSETQRNKGNFPGRFSGRQFSNSRSEMNVSTLELGDSALYLCASSVGLAGTGGDKNIQYFGAGTRLSVL.

CDR3 sequence: CASSPQGANGYTF. In DNA form, the CDR3 reads TGTGCCAGCAGTCCACAGGGGGCAAATGGCTACACCTTC. J is TRBJ1-2 and V is TRBV27; 9 nucleotides line up with TRBD1. This CDR3 is built from 13 residues. J lost 6 bases, V lost 5 bases, and 4 bases had no gene match. The germline gives CDR1 MNHEY, CDR2 SMNVEV (reference sequence).

The chain links TRBV5-1 to TRBJ2-5; TRBD2 matches 11 bases. CDR1 is SGHRS, CDR2 YFSETQ, per germline. This CDR3 is 17 amino acids long. J lost 2 bases, V lost 0 bases, and 6 bases had no gene match. Here the CDR3 DNA reads TGCGCCAGCAGCTTGGCAATAGCGGGAGGGCCACAAGAGACCCAGTACTTC. Amino acid sequence: CASSLAIAGGPQETQYF. Variable domain in full (rest from reference TRBV5-1 and TRBJ2-5): KAGVTQTPRYLIKTRGQQVTLSCSPISGHRSVSWYQQTPGQGLQFLFEYFSETQRNKGNFPGRFSGRQFSNSRSEMNVSTLELGDSALYLCASSLAIAGGPQETQYFGPGTRLLVL.

The chain is built from TRBV7-2 and TRBJ1-2, with D perhaps TRBD1 (6 bases). The ends were cut back, 1 base at V and 4 bases at J, with 16 bases in the middle. CDR3 length: 16 residues. Germline V gene sequence: CDR1 SGHTA, CDR2 FQGNSA. The CDR3 coding sequence is TGTGCCAGCAGCTTAGGGTCGACAGGTCTACTCTATGGCTACACCTTC. Protein product: CASSLGSTGLLYGYTF.